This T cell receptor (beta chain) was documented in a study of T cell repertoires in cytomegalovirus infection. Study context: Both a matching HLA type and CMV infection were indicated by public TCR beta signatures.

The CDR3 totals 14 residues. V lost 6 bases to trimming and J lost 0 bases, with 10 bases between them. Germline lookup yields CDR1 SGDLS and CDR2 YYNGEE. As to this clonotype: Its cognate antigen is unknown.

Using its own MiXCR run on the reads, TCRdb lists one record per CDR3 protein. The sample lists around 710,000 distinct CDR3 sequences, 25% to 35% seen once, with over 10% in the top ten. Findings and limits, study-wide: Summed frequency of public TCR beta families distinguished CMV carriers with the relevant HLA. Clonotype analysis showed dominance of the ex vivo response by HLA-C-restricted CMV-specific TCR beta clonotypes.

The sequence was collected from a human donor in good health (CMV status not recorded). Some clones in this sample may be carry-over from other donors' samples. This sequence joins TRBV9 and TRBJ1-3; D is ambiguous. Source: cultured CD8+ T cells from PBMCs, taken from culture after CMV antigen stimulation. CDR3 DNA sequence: TGTGCCAGCACCCCCTCCGACTCTGGAAACACCATATATTTT. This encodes CASTPSDSGNTIYF.